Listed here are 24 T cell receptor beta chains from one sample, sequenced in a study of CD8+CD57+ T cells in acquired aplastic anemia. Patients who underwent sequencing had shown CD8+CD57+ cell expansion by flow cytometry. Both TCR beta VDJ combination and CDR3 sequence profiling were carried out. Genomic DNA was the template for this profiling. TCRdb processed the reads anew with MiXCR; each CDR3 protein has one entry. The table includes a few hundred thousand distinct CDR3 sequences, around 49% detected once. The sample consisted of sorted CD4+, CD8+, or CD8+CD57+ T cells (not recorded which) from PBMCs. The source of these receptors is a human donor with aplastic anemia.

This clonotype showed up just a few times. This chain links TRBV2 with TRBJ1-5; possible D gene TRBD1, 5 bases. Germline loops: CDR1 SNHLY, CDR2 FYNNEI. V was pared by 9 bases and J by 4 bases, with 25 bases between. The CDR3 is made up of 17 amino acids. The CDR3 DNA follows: TGTGCCAGTGCCCCTGAGTCAGGCCGACAGCCGAATCAGCCCCAGCATTTT. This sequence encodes CASAPESGRQPNQPQHF. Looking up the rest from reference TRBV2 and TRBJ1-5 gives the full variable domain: EPEVTQTPSHQVTQMGQEVILRCVPISNHLYFYWYRQILGQKVEFLVSFYNNEISEKSEIFDDQFSVERPDGSNFTLKIRSTKLEDSAMYFCASAPESGRQPNQPQHFGDGTRLSIL.

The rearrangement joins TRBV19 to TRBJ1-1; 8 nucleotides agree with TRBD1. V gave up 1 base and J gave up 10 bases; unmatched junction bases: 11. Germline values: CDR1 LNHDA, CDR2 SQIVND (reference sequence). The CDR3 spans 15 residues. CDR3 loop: CASSIVGIQGASAFF. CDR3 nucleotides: TGTGCCAGTAGTATAGTAGGAATCCAGGGGGCGTCAGCTTTCTTT.

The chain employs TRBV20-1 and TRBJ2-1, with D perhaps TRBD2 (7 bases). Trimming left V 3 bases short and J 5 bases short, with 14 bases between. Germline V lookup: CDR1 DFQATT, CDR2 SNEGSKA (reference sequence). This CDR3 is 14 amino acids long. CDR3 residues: CSARRGGGDNEQFF. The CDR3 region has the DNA TGCAGTGCTAGGCGAGGGGGGGGGGACAATGAGCAGTTCTTC.

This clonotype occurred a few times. The DNA of the CDR3 is TGTGCCAGCAGCTTAGATGGGGGACTGGAGGGCTACACCTTC. The encoded protein is CASSLDGGLEGYTF. The J gene is TRBJ1-2, the V gene TRBV7-8; D possibly corresponds to TRBD1 (5 bases). The CDR3 length is 14 residues. From germline, CDR1 is SGHVS and CDR2 FQNEAQ. The V end lost 1 base, the J end lost 8 bases, and 14 bases lay between the germline ends.

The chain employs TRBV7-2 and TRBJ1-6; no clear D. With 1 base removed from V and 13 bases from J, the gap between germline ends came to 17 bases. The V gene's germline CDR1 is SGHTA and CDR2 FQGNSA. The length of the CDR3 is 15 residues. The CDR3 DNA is TGTGCCAGCAGCTTAGGTCCGGACTCGAAAATCCCCCTCCACTTT. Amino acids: CASSLGPDSKIPLHF.

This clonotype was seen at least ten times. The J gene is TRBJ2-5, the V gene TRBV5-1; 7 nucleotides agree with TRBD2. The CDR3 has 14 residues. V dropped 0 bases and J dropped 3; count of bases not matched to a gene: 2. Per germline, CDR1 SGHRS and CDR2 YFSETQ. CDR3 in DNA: TGCGCCAGCAGCTTGGATGGGAGGGAAGAGACCCAGTACTTC. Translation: CASSLDGREETQYF.

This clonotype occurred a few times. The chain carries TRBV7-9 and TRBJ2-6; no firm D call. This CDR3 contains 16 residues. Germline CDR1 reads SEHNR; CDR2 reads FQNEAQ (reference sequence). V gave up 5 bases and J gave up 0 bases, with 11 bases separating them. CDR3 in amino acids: CASSPRTDSGANVLTF. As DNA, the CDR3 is TGTGCCAGCAGCCCCCGGACGGACTCTGGGGCCAACGTCCTGACTTTC.

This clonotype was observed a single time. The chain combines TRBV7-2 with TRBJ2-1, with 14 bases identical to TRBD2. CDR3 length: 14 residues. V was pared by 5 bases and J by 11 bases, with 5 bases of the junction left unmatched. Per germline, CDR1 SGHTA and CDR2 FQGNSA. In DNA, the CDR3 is TGTGCCAGCAGCGCGGGGACTAGCGGGGGTCAGCAGTTCTTC. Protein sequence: CASSAGTSGGQQFF. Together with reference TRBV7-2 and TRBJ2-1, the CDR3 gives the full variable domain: GAGVSQSPSNKVTEKGKDVELRCDPISGHTALYWYRQSLGQGLEFLIYFQGNSAPDKSGLPSDRFSAERTGGSVSTLTIQRTQQEDSAVYLCASSAGTSGGQQFFGPGTRLTVL.

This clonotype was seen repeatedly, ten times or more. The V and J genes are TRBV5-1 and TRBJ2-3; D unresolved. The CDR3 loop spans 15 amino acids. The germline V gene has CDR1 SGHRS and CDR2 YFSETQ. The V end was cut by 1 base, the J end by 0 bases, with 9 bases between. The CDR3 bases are TGCGCCAGCAGCTTGACGGAACTGAGCACAGATACGCAGTATTTT. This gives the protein CASSLTELSTDTQYF.

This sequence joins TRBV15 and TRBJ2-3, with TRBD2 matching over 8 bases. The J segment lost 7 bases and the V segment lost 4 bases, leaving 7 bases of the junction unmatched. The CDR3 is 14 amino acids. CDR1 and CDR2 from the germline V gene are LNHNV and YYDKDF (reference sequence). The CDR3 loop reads CATSNRGGLNTQYF. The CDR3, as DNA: TGTGCCACCAGCAACCGGGGGGGGCTGAATACGCAGTATTTT.

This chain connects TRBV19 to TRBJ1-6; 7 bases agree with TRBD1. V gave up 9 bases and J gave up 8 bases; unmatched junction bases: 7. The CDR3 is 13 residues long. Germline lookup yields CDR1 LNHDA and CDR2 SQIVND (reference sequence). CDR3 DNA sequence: TGTGCCAGCCAACGGACAGGAGATTCACCCCTCCACTTT. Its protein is CASQRTGDSPLHF.

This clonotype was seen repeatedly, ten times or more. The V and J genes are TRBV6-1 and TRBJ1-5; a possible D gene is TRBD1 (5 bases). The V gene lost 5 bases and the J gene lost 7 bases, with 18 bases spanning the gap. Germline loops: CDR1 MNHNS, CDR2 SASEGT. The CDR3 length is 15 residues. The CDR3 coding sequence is TGTGCCAGCAGTACTCAGGGTGTGGTGCGGCAGCCCCAGCATTTT. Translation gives CASSTQGVVRQPQHF.

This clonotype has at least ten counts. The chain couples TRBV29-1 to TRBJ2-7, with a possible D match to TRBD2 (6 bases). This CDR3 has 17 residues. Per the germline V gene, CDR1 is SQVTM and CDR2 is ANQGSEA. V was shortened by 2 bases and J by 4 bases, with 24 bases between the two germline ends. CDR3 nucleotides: TGCAGCGTTGAATACGACAGATCCCTAACGGGGAGGTACGAGCAGTACTTC. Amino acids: CSVEYDRSLTGRYEQYF.

The CDR3 spells CAGSDSYESTEAFF. The CDR3 DNA reads TGTGCCGGCTCGGACAGCTACGAGAGCACTGAAGCTTTCTTT. This chain uses TRBV30 with TRBJ1-1; possibly TRBD1 for D (6 bases). Germline-derived CDR1 and CDR2 are GTSNPN and SVGIG (reference sequence). Between the trimmed V and J ends, which lost 8 bases and 4 bases, there was a span of 20 bases. CDR3 length: 14 amino acids.

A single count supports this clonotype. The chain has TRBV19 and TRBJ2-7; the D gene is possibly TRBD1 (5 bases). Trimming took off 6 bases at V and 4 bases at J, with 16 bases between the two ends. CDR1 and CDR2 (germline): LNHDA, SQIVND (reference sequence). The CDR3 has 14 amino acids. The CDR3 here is CASRGAPRRYEQYF. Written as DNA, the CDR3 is TGTGCCAGTAGAGGGGCACCGAGGAGATACGAGCAGTACTTC.

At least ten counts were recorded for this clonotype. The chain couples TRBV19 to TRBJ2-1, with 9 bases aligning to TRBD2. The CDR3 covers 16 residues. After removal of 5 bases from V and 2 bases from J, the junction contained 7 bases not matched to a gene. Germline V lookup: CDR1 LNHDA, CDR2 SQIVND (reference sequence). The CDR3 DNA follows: TGTGCCAGTAGTCCCGGGACTAGCAGAGCCTACAATGAGCAGTTCTTC. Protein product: CASSPGTSRAYNEQFF.

The CDR3 coding sequence is TGTGCCATCAGTGAGGGACCCCAGGGGAACACTGAAGCTTTCTTT. Translating it yields CAISEGPQGNTEAFF. The chain couples TRBV10-3 to TRBJ1-1; possible D gene TRBD1, 5 bases. This CDR3 spans 15 amino acids. Trimming stripped 2 bases from V and 1 base from J, with 11 bases between. CDR1 and CDR2 from the germline V gene are ENHRY and SYGVKD.

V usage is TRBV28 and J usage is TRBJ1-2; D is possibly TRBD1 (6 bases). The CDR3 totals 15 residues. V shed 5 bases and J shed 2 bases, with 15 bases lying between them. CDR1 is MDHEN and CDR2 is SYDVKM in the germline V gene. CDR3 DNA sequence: TGTGCCAGCAGTCTCCTAGGACAGCTCAACTATGGCTACACCTTC. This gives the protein CASSLLGQLNYGYTF.

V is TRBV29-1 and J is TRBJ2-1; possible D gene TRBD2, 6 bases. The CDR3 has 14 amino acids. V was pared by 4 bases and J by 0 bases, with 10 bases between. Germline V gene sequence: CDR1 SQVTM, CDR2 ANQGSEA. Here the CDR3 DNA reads TGCAGCGTTGTCGCGGGGAGCTCCTACAATGAGCAGTTCTTC. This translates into CSVVAGSSYNEQFF.

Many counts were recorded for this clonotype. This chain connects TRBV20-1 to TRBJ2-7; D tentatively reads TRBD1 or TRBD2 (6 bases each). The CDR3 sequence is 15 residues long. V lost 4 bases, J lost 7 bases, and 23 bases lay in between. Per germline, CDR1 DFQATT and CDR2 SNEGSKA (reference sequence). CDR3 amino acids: CSAKREGGGETEQYF. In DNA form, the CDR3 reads TGCAGTGCTAAACGAGAGGGGGGTGGGGAGACGGAGCAGTACTTC.

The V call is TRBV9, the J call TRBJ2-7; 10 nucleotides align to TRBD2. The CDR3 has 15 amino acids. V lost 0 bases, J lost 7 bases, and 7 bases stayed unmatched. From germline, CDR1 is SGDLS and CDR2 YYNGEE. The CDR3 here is CASSVATKLAGEQYF. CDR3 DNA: TGTGCCAGCAGCGTAGCTACTAAACTAGCGGGGGAGCAGTACTTC.

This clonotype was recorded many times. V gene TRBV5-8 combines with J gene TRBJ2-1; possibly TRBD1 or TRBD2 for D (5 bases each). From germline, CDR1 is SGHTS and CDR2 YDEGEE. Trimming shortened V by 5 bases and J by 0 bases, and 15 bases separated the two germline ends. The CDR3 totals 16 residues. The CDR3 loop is CASRSGTESSYNEQFF. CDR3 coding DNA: TGTGCCAGCAGGTCCGGGACGGAGAGCTCCTACAATGAGCAGTTCTTC. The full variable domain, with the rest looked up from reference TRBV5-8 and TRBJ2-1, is EAGVTQSPTHLIKTRGQQATLRCSPISGHTSVYWYQQALGLGLQFLLWYDEGEERNRGNFPPRFSGRQFPNYSSELNVNALELEDSALYLCASRSGTESSYNEQFFGPGTRLTVL.

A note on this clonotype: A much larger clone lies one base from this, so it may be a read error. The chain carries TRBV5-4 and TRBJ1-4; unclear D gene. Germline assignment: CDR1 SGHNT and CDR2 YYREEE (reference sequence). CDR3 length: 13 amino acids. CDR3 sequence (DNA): TGTGCCAGCAGCTTGGATCCGTTAGAAAGACTGTTTTTT. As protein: CASSLDPLERLFF.

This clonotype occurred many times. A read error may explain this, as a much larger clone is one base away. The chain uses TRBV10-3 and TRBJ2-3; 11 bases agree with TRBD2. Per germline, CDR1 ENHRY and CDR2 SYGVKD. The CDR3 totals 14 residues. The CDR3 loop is CAISQGTSGDAQYF. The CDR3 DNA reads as TGTGCCATCAGCCAAGGGACTAGCGGAGATGCGCAGTATTTT.